The source of this TCR beta chain is a study of T cells in narcolepsy. Data came from immunoSEQ multiplex PCR; TCRdb stores just in-frame clones and leaves some out. The data show about 32,000 clones, 70% to 80% seen once. Concerning this clone: Its matching antigen is unknown.

General study findings and limits: Autoreactive clonotypes reportedly recurred in blood of same and different patients, not controls. Comparing one patient's CSF and blood CD4+ clonotypes highlighted HCRT- and TRIB2-specific autoreactive clonotypes.

Sequenced sample: CD45RA- memory CD4+ T cells from PBMCs. The TCR was taken from a human donor with narcolepsy.

The CDR3 loop is CASSDSSAGNTIYF. The DNA of the CDR3 is TGTGCCAGCAGTGACTCTTCGGCTGGAAACACCATATATTTT. This rearrangement joins TRBV6-1 to TRBJ1-3; D gene unclear. This CDR3 region has 14 residues. CDR1 and CDR2 from the germline V gene are MNHNS and SASEGT. With 3 bases removed from V and 2 bases from J, the gap between germline ends came to 8 bases.